Listed below are T cell receptor beta chains from one sample, sequenced in a study of blood T cell repertoires in COVID-19. Profiled with immunoSEQ multiplex PCR; TCRdb holds only in-frame clones, not every one. The repertoire includes about 120,000 clones, over 65% of them detected once, and about 0.84% sits in the top ten. Sequencing was done on a sample of peripheral blood. These receptors originate from a human donor with acute or convalescent COVID-19. The donor label of this sample is uncertain. Both conserved end residues are part of each CDR3. A D gene is named only where the DNA matches it firmly. Clone size is shown for a subset of rows, as once, few, many or a class of expanded clone.

DNA	CDR3	V	J	D	size
TGTGCCAGCAACCGGGGACAGGAGAATAATTCACCCCTCCACTTT	CASNRGQENNSPLHF	TRBV28	TRBJ1-6	TRBD1	NA
TGTGCCACCAGTAAGGGACGGACAGGGAACGAGCAGTACTTC	CATSKGRTGNEQYF	TRBV24-1	TRBJ2-7	TRBD1	NA
TGCGCCAGCAGCCAAGTTGGTGGCAGGGGGCCCGAGCAGTACTTC	CASSQVGGRGPEQYF	TRBV4-1	TRBJ2-7	TRBD1	NA
TGCGCCAGCAGCCCTGCCCAGGGACTAGCGGGTGAGCAGTTCTTC	CASSPAQGLAGEQFF	TRBV5-1	TRBJ2-1	TRBD2	NA
TGTGCCGTCCGTACGCGGAGCACAGATACGCAGTATTTT	CAVRTRSTDTQYF	TRBV12-3/TRBV12-4	TRBJ2-3	NA	NA
TGTGCCAGCCAAACAGGTACTGAAGCTTTCTTT	CASQTGTEAFF	TRBV7-9	TRBJ1-1	NA	NA
TGTGCCAGCAGCTCCCGACGTCGGCGGGGAGAGACCCAGTACTTC	CASSSRRRRGETQYF	TRBV13	TRBJ2-5	NA	NA
TGTGCCAGCAGCCGGATGGGGGGGCCGGATACGCAGTATTTT	CASSRMGGPDTQYF	TRBV3-1/TRBV3-2	TRBJ2-3	NA	NA
TGTGCCAGCAGTCGGATCGGACTAGCGAGGATGAAAGAGACCCAGTACTTC	CASSRIGLARMKETQYF	TRBV2	TRBJ2-5	TRBD2	many
TGTGCTAGTGGTGAAACCCGACAGGGGGAAGCTTTCTTT	CASGETRQGEAFF	TRBV12-5	TRBJ1-1	TRBD1	NA
TGTGCCAGCAGTGAAAGAGGGATCGGCTATGGCTACACCTTC	CASSERGIGYGYTF	TRBV2	TRBJ1-2	NA	NA
TGTGCCAGCAGCTTAGGGGCAGGGGGTTACGTTTATGGCTACACCTTC	CASSLGAGGYVYGYTF	TRBV7-9	TRBJ1-2	TRBD1	once
TGTGCCAGCAGTCTGACAGAACAGCCCCAGCATTTT	CASSLTEQPQHF	TRBV28	TRBJ1-5	NA	once
TGTGCCAGTAGTATAGATCCGACCGGGGAGCTGTTTTTT	CASSIDPTGELFF	TRBV19	TRBJ2-2	NA	NA
TGTGCCAGCAGCTCCGTGGACAGAGGGGGTTCTGGCTACACCTTC	CASSSVDRGGSGYTF	TRBV7-9	TRBJ1-2	NA	NA
TGCGCCAGCAGCCGTGGGGGAACAGGGGACTATGGCTACACCTTC	CASSRGGTGDYGYTF	TRBV5-1	TRBJ1-2	TRBD1	NA
TGCGCCAGCAGCCCTTTAGCGACCACCGGGGAGCTGTTTTTT	CASSPLATTGELFF	TRBV4-1	TRBJ2-2	NA	few
TGTGCCATCCGCTCTGGAAACACCATATATTTT	CAIRSGNTIYF	TRBV6-8	TRBJ1-3	NA	few
TGTGCCAGCAGCTTAGACAGGGGGTATGGCTACACCTTC	CASSLDRGYGYTF	TRBV7-8	TRBJ1-2	TRBD1	NA
TGTGCCAGCAGCCTATTCGACAGGGCAGCTAGCGGCACAGATACGCAGTATTTT	CASSLFDRAASGTDTQYF	TRBV5-6	TRBJ2-3	NA	NA
TGCGCCAGCAGCTTGGACTTTGTCTCTGGAAACACCATATATTTT	CASSLDFVSGNTIYF	TRBV5-1	TRBJ1-3	NA	NA
TGTGCCAGCAGCTTAAGAGGTAGCGGGGGAGCCACAGATACGCAGTATTTT	CASSLRGSGGATDTQYF	TRBV7-3	TRBJ2-3	TRBD2	NA
TGCGCCAGCACTCGGACTAGCGGGGGTCATGAGCAGTTCTTC	CASTRTSGGHEQFF	TRBV10-1	TRBJ2-1	TRBD2	once
TGTGCCAGCAGCTTGGCCCTTGCTCCGGCAGGCGCAGATACGCAGTATTTT	CASSLALAPAGADTQYF	TRBV5-8	TRBJ2-3	NA	NA
TGCGCCAGCAGCGTACAGGGGTCGGGTGGGGCCAACGTCCTGACTTTC	CASSVQGSGGANVLTF	TRBV5-1	TRBJ2-6	TRBD1	NA
TGCGCCAGCACAAACATGGACAGAGCTTATCCCAAAAACATTCAGTACTTC	CASTNMDRAYPKNIQYF	TRBV10-1	TRBJ2-4	NA	NA
TGTGCCAGCAGCTTTGCCGGGACTAGCGGGAGGATGCAGCAGTTCTTC	CASSFAGTSGRMQQFF	TRBV5-8	TRBJ2-1	TRBD2	NA
TGTGCCAGCAGGAAGACTAGCGGGGTTACCTACAATGAGCAGTTCTTC	CASRKTSGVTYNEQFF	TRBV2	TRBJ2-1	TRBD2	NA
TGCGCCAGCAGCCATAGTACCCCTGGCACAGATACGCAGTATTTT	CASSHSTPGTDTQYF	TRBV5-1	TRBJ2-3	NA	NA
TGTGCCAGCAGGAGGAGAGAAAGGGAAAAACTGTTTTTT	CASRRREREKLFF	TRBV2	TRBJ1-4	NA	few
TGTGCCAGCAGCTTAAGGGGAGAGACCCAGTACTTC	CASSLRGETQYF	TRBV7-9	TRBJ2-5	NA	NA
TGCGCCAGCAGCCAACCCCTGAGACAGGTGAAAAACTATGGCTACACCTTC	CASSQPLRQVKNYGYTF	TRBV4-1	TRBJ1-2	NA	NA
TGTGCCAGCAGATCTCGGGGGGGGCAGACCGGGGAGCTGTTTTTT	CASRSRGGQTGELFF	TRBV7-8	TRBJ2-2	TRBD2	NA
TGCAGCGTCGAGACAGGGGTCTATGGCTACACCTTC	CSVETGVYGYTF	TRBV29-1	TRBJ1-2	TRBD1	NA
TGCGCCAGCAGCTCGGGGTATTCGGATTCACCCCTCCACTTT	CASSSGYSDSPLHF	TRBV5-1	TRBJ1-6	NA	NA
TGTGCCAGCAGCGTGGACAGGGGGATCGAGCAGTACTTC	CASSVDRGIEQYF	TRBV5-4	TRBJ2-7	TRBD1	NA
TGTGCCAGCAGCCAAGAGGGGCGGTTCGGACTAACCTACACCGGGGAGCTGTTTTTT	CASSQEGRFGLTYTGELFF	TRBV14	TRBJ2-2	NA	once
TGTGCCAGCAGTTTAGGGGACAGATCCTATAATTCACCCCTCCACTTT	CASSLGDRSYNSPLHF	TRBV28	TRBJ1-6	TRBD1	NA
TGTGCCACCAGTGACTACAGGGGCAATCAGCCCCAGCATTTT	CATSDYRGNQPQHF	TRBV24-1	TRBJ1-5	NA	NA
TGTGCCAGCAGTGATAGGGGGCCCTCCTACAATGAGCAGTTCTTC	CASSDRGPSYNEQFF	TRBV25-1	TRBJ2-1	TRBD1	once
TGTGCCACCAAGGACAGCTACAACACCGGGGAGCTGTTTTTT	CATKDSYNTGELFF	TRBV10-3	TRBJ2-2	NA	NA
TGTGCCAGCAGACCCGACAGGCTCGCGCCTTGGAGCGATAATTCACCCCTCCACTTT	CASRPDRLAPWSDNSPLHF	TRBV27	TRBJ1-6	NA	few
TGTGCCAGCAGCCCACGTACGGGCACAGATACGCAGTATTTT	CASSPRTGTDTQYF	TRBV11-3	TRBJ2-3	NA	NA
TGTGCCAGCACCGAACAGGGACAGGGAGCCGGGGAGCTGTTTTTT	CASTEQGQGAGELFF	TRBV13	TRBJ2-2	TRBD1	few
TGTGCCAGCAGCCAAGATGTCGCGAGGGGGAATCAGCCCCAGCATTTT	CASSQDVARGNQPQHF	TRBV4-2	TRBJ1-5	NA	NA
TGTGCCAGCAGCCCTCGGCAGGGCGGGGGCCAAGAGACCCAGTACTTC	CASSPRQGGGQETQYF	TRBV7-9	TRBJ2-5	TRBD2	NA
TGTGCCAGCAGCCGCGACAGGGGTGGCACCATATATTTT	CASSRDRGGTIYF	TRBV7-2	TRBJ1-3	TRBD1	NA
TGCGCCAGCAGCGCGGGACTAGCAGGGGCCTACAATGAGCAGTTCTTC	CASSAGLAGAYNEQFF	TRBV5-1	TRBJ2-1	TRBD2	NA
TGTGCCAGCAGCAGAGAGAACTATGGCTACACCTTC	CASSRENYGYTF	TRBV4-2	TRBJ1-2	NA	NA
TGTGCCAGCAGCTTAGGATGGTGGCGAGGGGGGGGCTCGGATGAGCAGTTCTTC	CASSLGWWRGGGSDEQFF	TRBV7-6	TRBJ2-1	NA	NA
TGTGCCAGCAAAGGACTAGGGGGGTTTACCTATGGCTACACCTTC	CASKGLGGFTYGYTF	TRBV6-5	TRBJ1-2	NA	few
TGCGCCAGCAGTGCACCTTGGACAGGATCTGGAAACACCATATATTTT	CASSAPWTGSGNTIYF	TRBV10-2	TRBJ1-3	TRBD1	NA
TGTGCCAGCAGTCAGCCCAGCTCGCGGGGAGATACGCAGTATTTT	CASSQPSSRGDTQYF	TRBV6-5	TRBJ2-3	NA	many
TGTGCCAGCATTAACACAGGGGGCTATAATTCACCCCTCCACTTT	CASINTGGYNSPLHF	TRBV6-6	TRBJ1-6	TRBD1	NA
TGTGCCAGCAGCTTGATCACTTTAAACACTGAAGCTTTCTTT	CASSLITLNTEAFF	TRBV5-6	TRBJ1-1	NA	NA
TGTGCCAGCAGCCTTTACAGATTCGGGCAGTTCTTC	CASSLYRFGQFF	TRBV11-2	TRBJ2-1	NA	NA